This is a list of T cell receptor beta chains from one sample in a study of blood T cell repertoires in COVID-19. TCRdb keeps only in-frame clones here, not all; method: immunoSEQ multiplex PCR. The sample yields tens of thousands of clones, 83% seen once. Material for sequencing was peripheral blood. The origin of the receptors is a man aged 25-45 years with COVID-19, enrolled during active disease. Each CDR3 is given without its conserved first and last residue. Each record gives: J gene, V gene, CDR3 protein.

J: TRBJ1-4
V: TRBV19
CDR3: ASSIQDSWNEKLF

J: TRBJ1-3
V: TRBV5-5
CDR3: ASSLRVAEAGNTIY

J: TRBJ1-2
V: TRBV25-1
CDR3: ASNRGTNYGYT

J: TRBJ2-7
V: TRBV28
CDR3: ASSLASYEQY

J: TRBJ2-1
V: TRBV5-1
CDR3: ASSLETKVNEQF

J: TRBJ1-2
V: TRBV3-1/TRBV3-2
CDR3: ASSSRNYGYT

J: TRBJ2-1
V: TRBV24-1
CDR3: ATRESQYHEQF

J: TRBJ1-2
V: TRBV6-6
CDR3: ASSGQGVNYGYT

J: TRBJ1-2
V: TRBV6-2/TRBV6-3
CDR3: ASSYSGGNYGYT

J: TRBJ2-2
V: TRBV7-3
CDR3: ASSSGTGPVRGELF

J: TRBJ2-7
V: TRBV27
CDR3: ASSFNSQGYEQY

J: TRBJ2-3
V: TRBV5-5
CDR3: ASRNRQGPVDTQY

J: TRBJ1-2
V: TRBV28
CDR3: ASSAPGQGVRSYGYT

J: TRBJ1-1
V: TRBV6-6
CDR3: ASTMDSDARAF

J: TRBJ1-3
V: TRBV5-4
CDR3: ASTTDSGNTIY

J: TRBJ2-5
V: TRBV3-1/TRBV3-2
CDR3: ASSQRRGGVGETQY

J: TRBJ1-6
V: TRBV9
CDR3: ASSGRQGAFSPLH

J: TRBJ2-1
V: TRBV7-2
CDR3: ASSASRPQGEQF

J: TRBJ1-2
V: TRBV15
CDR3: ATSRGQEPGYT

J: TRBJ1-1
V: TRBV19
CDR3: ASSLRRASTTEAF

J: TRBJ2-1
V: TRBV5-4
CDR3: ASSRGVLAGDNEQF

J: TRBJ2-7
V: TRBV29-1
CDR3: SARVLHGEGTEQY

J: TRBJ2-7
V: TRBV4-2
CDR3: ASSQESRGWLAYEQY

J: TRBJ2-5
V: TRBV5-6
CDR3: ASSLGVQETQY

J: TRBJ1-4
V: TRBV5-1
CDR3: ASSPDPGQGEKLF

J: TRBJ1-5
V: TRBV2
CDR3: ASSLQGSNQPQH

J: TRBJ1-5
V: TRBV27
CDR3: ASGDKVSNQPQH

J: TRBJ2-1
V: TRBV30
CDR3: AWSRGTRNEQF

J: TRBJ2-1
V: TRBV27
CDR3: ASSAEGLYNEQF

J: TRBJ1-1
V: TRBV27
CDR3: ASSPLGGFTAF

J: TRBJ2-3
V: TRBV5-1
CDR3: ASSTGQGLRDTQY

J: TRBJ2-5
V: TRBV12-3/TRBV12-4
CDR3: ASSWGGTQY

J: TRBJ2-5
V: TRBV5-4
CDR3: ASSLGIAGETQY

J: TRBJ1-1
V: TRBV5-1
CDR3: ASSTGGKTEAF

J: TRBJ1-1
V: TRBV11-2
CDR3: ASSLTTEAF

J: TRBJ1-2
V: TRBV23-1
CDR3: ASSRAGNYGYT